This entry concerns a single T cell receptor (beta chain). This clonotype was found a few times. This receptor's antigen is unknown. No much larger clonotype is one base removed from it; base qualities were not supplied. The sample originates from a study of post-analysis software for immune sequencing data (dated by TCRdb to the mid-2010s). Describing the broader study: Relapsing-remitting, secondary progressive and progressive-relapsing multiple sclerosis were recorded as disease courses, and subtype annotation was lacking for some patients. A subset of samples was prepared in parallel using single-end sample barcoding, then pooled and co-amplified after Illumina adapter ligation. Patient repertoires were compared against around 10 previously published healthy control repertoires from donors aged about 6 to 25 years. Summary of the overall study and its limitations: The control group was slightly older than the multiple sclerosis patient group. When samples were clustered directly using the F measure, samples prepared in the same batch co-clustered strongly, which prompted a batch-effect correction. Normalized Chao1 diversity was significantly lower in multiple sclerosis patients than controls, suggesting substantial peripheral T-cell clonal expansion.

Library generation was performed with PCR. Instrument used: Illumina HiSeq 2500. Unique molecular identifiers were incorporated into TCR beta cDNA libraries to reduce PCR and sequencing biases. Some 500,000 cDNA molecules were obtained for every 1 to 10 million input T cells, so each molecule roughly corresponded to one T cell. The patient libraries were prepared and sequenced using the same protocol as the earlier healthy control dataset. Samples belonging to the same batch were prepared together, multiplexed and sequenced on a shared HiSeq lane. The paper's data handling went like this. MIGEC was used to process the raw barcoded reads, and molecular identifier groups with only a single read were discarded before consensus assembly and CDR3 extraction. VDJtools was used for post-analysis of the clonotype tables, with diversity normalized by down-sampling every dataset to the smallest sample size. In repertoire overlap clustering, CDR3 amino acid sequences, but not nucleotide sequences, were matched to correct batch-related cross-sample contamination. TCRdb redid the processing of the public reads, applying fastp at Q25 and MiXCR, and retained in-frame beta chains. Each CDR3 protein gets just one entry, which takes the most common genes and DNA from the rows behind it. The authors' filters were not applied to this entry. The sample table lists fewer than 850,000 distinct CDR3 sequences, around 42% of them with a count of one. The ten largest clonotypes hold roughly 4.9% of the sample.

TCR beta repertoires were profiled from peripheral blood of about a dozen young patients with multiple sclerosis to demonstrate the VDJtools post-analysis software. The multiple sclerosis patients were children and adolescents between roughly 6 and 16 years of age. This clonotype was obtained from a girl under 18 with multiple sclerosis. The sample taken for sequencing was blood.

This receptor carries the CDR3 CASSQGGGDEKLFF. Read as DNA, the sequence is TGTGCCAGCAGCCAGGGGGGAGGTGATGAAAAACTGTTTTTT. The chain is encoded by TRBV7-6 joined to TRBJ1-4; 7 central bases correspond to TRBD1. From the cysteine through the phenylalanine, the CDR3 covers 14 amino acids. Only the CDR3 DNA stays, 42 bases, in frame from base 1. The germline V gene encodes CDR1 SGHVS and CDR2 FNYEAQ. Germline trimming: 5 bases from V, 6 bases from J; junction bases outside gene matches: 6.